The present T cell receptor beta chain was sequenced within a study of T cell repertoires in cytomegalovirus infection. Across the whole study: Through public TCR beta signatures, both CMV infection and matching HLA type were indicated. Study results and limitations: The ex vivo response was dominated by HLA-C-restricted CMV-specific TCR beta clonotypes. Public TCR beta family frequency separated CMV-and-HLA carriers, including in an independent cohort.

One entry per CDR3 protein, called by TCRdb with MiXCR from the reads. The table has about 180,000 distinct CDR3 sequences, around 14% seen once; the top ten hold 25% to 30%. This clonotype was counted ten times or more. Its antigen is unknown. V gave up 5 bases and J gave up 4 bases; unmatched junction bases: 2. This CDR3 contains 14 residues. Germline lookup yields CDR1 SGHTA and CDR2 FQGNSA. This clonotype was obtained from a human donor in good health (CMV status not recorded). Some clones in this sample may be carry-over from other donors' samples. Input material: PBMCs. This chain links TRBV7-2 with TRBJ2-1, with 10 bases matching TRBD2. For the CDR3, the DNA is TGTGCCAGCAGCACAGCGGGGGGGTACAATGAGCAGTTCTTC. As protein: CASSTAGGYNEQFF.